A selection of T cell receptor beta chains follows, all from one sample in a study of blood T cell repertoires in COVID-19. The data were produced by immunoSEQ multiplex PCR, yet TCRdb's version contains in-frame clones alone and is incomplete. The data show under 200,000 clones, roughly nine tenths seen once. The sample comprised peripheral blood. These receptor sequences come from a woman over 75 in a cohort sampled during active or convalescent COVID-19. Both conserved end residues are part of each CDR3. The order of the fields is J gene, D gene, clone size, V gene, CDR3 DNA, CDR3 protein. A D gene is named only where the DNA matches it firmly. Size is omitted from some rows. Given values are once, few, many or a class for expanded clones.

j_call: TRBJ1-2
d_call: TRBD1
clone_size: NA
v_call: TRBV13
cdr3_nt: TGTGCCAGCAGCCCGGGACAGGGGTATGGCTACACCTTC
cdr3_aa: CASSPGQGYGYTF

j_call: TRBJ1-5
d_call: NA
clone_size: NA
v_call: TRBV5-5
cdr3_nt: TGTGCCAGCAGTTTCGGGATCTCTTATAGCAATCAGCCCCAGCATTTT
cdr3_aa: CASSFGISYSNQPQHF

j_call: TRBJ2-5
d_call: NA
clone_size: NA
v_call: TRBV27
cdr3_nt: TGTGCCAGCAGTTTCCCGGGATCCCCAGAGACCCAGTACTTC
cdr3_aa: CASSFPGSPETQYF

j_call: TRBJ1-1
d_call: NA
clone_size: NA
v_call: TRBV10-2
cdr3_nt: TGCGCCAGCAGTGGGGTGCTGGCGGTGAACACTGAAGCTTTCTTT
cdr3_aa: CASSGVLAVNTEAFF

j_call: TRBJ1-2
d_call: TRBD1
clone_size: NA
v_call: TRBV6-1
cdr3_nt: TGTGCCAGCAGTGTCCCATTGGGACAGGGGGCGGACTATGGCTACACCTTC
cdr3_aa: CASSVPLGQGADYGYTF

j_call: TRBJ1-5
d_call: NA
clone_size: once
v_call: TRBV19
cdr3_nt: TGTGCCAGTAGTATAGATTTCAGGGGCGGACAGCCCCAGCATTTT
cdr3_aa: CASSIDFRGGQPQHF

j_call: TRBJ2-5
d_call: TRBD2
clone_size: NA
v_call: TRBV24-1
cdr3_nt: TGTGCCACCAGTGAGTGGGGACTAGCGGGAAAAGAGACCCAGTACTTC
cdr3_aa: CATSEWGLAGKETQYF

j_call: TRBJ2-3
d_call: TRBD2
clone_size: NA
v_call: TRBV11-3
cdr3_nt: TGTGCCAGCAGCTTTCTCCTTGGGCGGGGGATGAATACGCAGTATTTT
cdr3_aa: CASSFLLGRGMNTQYF

j_call: TRBJ2-1
d_call: NA
clone_size: NA
v_call: TRBV6-5
cdr3_nt: TGTGCCAGCAGTTTTTTATGGAGCTCCTACAATGAGCAGTTCTTC
cdr3_aa: CASSFLWSSYNEQFF

j_call: TRBJ2-1
d_call: TRBD2
clone_size: NA
v_call: TRBV19
cdr3_nt: TGTGCCAGTAGTGCACTTCGACTAGCGAATTACAATGAGCAGTTCTTC
cdr3_aa: CASSALRLANYNEQFF

j_call: TRBJ1-5
d_call: NA
clone_size: medium-sized
v_call: TRBV12-3/TRBV12-4
cdr3_nt: TGTGCCAGCAGTTTAGAGGGGGAGGGTTCGCATTTT
cdr3_aa: CASSLEGEGSHF

j_call: TRBJ2-3
d_call: NA
clone_size: NA
v_call: TRBV24-1
cdr3_nt: TGTGCCACCAGTGATCGGGGTACCACAGATACGCAGTATTTT
cdr3_aa: CATSDRGTTDTQYF

j_call: TRBJ1-3
d_call: TRBD1
clone_size: NA
v_call: TRBV12-3/TRBV12-4
cdr3_nt: TGTGCCTCCAGGGGGACTGGAAACACCATATATTTT
cdr3_aa: CASRGTGNTIYF